The source of this T cell receptor (beta chain) is a study of radiation and T cells in renal cell carcinoma. Clones were read by immunoSEQ multiplex PCR, and TCRdb kept only the in-frame ones, dropping some. The sample records roughly 64,000 clones, about 83% being singletons. Noted time point: blood 4 weeks post-SBRT, at nephrectomy. As for treatment: 15 Gy SBRT to primary tumor, nephrectomy 4 weeks later. Nephrectomy followed 15 Gy stereotactic body radiation by 4 weeks. Clear cell pathology was present in this patient's renal cell carcinoma. The CDR3 has 16 residues. V trimming: 4 bases; J trimming: 7 bases; junction bases outside the gene matches: 11. Per the germline V gene, CDR1 is MGHDK and CDR2 is SYGVNS.

This sample comprised blood, obtained from a patient whose treatment included radiotherapy and nephrectomy. The V and J genes are TRBV25-1 and TRBJ2-1, with 9 positions matching TRBD1. The TCR comes from a man in his fifties or sixties with renal cell carcinoma. Here the CDR3 reads CASSAFTGTGSNEQFF. For the CDR3, the DNA is TGTGCCAGCAGTGCCTTCACCGGGACAGGGAGTAATGAGCAGTTCTTC.